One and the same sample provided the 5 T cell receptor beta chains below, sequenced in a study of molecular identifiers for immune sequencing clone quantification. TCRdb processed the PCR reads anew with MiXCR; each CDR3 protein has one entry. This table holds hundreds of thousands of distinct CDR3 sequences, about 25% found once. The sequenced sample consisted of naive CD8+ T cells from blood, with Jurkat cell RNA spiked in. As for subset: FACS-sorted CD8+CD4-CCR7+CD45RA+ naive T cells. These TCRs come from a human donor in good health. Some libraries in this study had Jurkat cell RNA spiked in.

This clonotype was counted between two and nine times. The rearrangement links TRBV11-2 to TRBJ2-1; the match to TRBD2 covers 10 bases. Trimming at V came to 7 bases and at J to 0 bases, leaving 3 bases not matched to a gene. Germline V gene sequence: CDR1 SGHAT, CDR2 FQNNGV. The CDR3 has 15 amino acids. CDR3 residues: CASKLAGSSYNEQFF. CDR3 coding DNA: TGTGCCAGCAAACTAGCGGGAAGCTCCTACAATGAGCAGTTCTTC.

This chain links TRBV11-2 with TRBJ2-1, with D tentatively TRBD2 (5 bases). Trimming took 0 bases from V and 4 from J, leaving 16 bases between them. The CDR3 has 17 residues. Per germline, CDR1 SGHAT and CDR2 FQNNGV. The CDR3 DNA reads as TGTGCCAGCAGCTTAGAAAAGGACGTATCGGGGTACAATGAGCAGTTCTTC. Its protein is CASSLEKDVSGYNEQFF.

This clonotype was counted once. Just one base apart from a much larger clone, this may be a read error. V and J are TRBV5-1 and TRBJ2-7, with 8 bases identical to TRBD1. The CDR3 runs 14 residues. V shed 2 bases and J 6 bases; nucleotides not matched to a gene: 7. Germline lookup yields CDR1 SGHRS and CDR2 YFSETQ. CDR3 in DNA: TGCGCCAGCAGCTTCGCGACAGGGGCCTGCGAGCAGTACTTC. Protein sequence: CASSFATGACEQYF.

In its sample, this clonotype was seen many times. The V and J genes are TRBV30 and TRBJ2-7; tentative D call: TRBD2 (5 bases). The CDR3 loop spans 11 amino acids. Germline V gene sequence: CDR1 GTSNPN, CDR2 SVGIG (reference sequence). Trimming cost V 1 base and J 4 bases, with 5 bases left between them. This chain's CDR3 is CAWSGGYEQYF. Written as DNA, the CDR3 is TGTGCCTGGAGTGGAGGGTACGAGCAGTACTTC.

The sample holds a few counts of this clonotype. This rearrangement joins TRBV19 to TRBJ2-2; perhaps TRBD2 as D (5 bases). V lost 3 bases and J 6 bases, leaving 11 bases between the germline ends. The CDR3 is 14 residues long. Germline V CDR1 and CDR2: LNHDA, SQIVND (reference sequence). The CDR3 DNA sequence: TGTGCCAGTAGTATTTCTAGCAGCCCCGGGGAGCTGTTTTTT. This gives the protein CASSISSSPGELFF.